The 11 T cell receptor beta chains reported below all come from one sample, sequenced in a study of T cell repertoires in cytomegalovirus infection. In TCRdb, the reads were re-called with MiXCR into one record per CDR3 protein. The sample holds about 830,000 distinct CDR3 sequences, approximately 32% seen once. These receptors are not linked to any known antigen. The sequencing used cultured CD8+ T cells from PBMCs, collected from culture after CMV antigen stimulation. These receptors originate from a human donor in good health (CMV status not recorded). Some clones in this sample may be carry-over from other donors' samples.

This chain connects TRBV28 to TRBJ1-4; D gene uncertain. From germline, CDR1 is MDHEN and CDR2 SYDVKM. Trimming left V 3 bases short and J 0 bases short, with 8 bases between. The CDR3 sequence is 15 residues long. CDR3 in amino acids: CASSLVPATNEKLFF. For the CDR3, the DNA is TGTGCCAGCAGTTTGGTACCTGCAACTAATGAAAAACTGTTTTTT.

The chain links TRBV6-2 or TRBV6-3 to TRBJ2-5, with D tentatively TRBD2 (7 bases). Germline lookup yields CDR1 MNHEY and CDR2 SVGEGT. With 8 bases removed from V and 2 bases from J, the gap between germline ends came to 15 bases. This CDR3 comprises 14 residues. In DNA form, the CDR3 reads TGTGCCAGCGGGCGACGGGGGGCACAAGAGACCCAGTACTTC. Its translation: CASGRRGAQETQYF.

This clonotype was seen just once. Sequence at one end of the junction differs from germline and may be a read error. The CDR3 protein is CTSSSSQGLNTEAFF. Here the CDR3 DNA reads TGTACCAGCAGCTCCTCTCAGGGGCTTAACACTGAAGCTTTCTTT. The gene calls are TRBV7-6 and TRBJ1-1, with D possibly TRBD1 on 6 matching bases. The CDR3 covers 15 residues. CDR1 SGHVS and CDR2 FNYEAQ come from the germline V gene.

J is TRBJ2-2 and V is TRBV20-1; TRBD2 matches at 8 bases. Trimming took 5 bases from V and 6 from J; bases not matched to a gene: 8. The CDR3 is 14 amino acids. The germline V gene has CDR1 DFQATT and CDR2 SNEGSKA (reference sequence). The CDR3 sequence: CSALGGGAAGELFF. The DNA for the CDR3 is TGCAGTGCTCTCGGGGGGGGGGCCGCCGGGGAGCTGTTTTTT.

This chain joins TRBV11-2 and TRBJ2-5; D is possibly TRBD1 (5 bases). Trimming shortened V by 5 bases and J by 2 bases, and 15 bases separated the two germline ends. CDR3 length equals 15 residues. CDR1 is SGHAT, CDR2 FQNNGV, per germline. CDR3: CASSLRPGLQETQYF. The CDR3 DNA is TGTGCCAGCAGCCTCCGTCCAGGGTTACAAGAGACCCAGTACTTC.

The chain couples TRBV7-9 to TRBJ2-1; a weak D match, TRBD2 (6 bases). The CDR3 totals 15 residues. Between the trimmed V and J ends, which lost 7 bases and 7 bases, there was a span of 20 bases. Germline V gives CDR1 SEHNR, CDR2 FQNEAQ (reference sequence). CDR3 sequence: CASTTPELALNEQFF. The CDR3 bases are TGTGCCAGCACCACCCCAGAACTAGCATTAAATGAGCAGTTCTTC.

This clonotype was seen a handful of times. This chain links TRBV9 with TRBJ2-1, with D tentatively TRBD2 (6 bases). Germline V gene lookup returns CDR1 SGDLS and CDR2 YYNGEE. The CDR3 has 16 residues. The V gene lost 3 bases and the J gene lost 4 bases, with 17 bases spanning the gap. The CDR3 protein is CASSASGGVLYNEQFF. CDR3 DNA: TGTGCCAGCAGCGCCAGTGGAGGGGTATTGTACAATGAGCAGTTCTTC.

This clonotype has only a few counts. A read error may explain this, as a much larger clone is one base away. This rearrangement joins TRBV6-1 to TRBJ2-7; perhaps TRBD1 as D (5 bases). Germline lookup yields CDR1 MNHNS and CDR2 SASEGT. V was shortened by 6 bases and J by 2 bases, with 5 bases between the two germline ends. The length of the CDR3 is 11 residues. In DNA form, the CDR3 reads TGTGCCAGCAGGGACACCTACGAGCAGTACTTC. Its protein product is CASRDTYEQYF.

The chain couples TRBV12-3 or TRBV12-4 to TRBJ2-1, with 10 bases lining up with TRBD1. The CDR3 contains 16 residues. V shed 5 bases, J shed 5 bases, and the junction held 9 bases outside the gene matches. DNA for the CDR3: TGTGCCAGCAGTCCTGGACAGGGGGGGCTTAACAATGAGCAGTTCTTC. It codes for CASSPGQGGLNNEQFF.

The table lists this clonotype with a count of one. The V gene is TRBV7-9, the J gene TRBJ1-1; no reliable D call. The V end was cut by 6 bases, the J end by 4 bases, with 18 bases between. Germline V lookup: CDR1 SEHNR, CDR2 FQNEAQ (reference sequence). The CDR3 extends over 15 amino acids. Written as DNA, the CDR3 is TGTGCCAGCAGTCCTCCGGAGGGCGGCGGCACTGAAGCTTTCTTT. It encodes CASSPPEGGGTEAFF.

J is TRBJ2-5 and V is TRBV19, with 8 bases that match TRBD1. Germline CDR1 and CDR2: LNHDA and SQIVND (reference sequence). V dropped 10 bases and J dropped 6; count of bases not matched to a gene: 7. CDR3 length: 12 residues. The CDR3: CATARDRQTQYF. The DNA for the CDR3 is TGTGCCACCGCCCGGGACAGGCAGACCCAGTACTTC.